The text below deals with one T cell receptor (beta chain). Its specificity is unknown. This sample was included in a study of vaccination effects on CD4 cells after COVID-19. Study-level results: Vaccine-induced clones in healthy vaccinees cross-reacted with common cold coronaviruses in only 1 of 255 cases. Infection- and vaccine-induced clones contracted markedly late after vaccination.

Produced via immunoSEQ multiplex PCR; TCRdb's table is partial and in-frame only. The data show about 54,000 clones, roughly 76% seen once. Using viral peptide pools, the ViraFEST assay grew out antigen-specific CD4+ T cells prior to sequencing. Following culture for roughly 10 days, CD4+ T cells were isolated. All vaccine recipients tested negative for nucleocapsid antibodies and had never contracted SARS-CoV-2 infection. CDR1 is LGHDT, CDR2 YNNKEL, per germline (reference sequence). CDR3 size: 16 residues. Trimming shortened V by 0 bases and J by 0 bases, and 9 bases separated the two germline ends.

This sequence originates from a human donor who received a COVID-19 vaccine. The J gene is TRBJ1-3, the V gene TRBV3-1 (or the pseudogene TRBV3-2); D not resolved. Sequenced material: CD4+ T cells from PBMCs cultured with HCoV-229E spike peptides, taken before COVID-19 vaccination. This CDR3 is CASSQDNWSSGNTIYF. For the CDR3, the DNA is TGTGCCAGCAGCCAAGATAATTGGAGCTCTGGAAACACCATATATTTT.